This entry lists 15 T cell receptor beta chains sequenced from one sample in a study of cytomegalovirus exposure and HLA in healthy donors. Primers for the PCR totalled 60 Vbeta and 13 Jbeta. Only in-frame clones appear in the TCRdb table, and some are missing; sequencing was by immunoSEQ multiplex PCR. Of 150,000 or so clones in the sample, 60% to 85% are singletons; the top ten hold 3% to 4%. The sequenced material came from PBMCs. The receptors originated from a middle-aged woman in good health and CMV-seronegative.

This clone appeared once. CDR3 nucleotide sequence: TGTGCCAGCAGTGCTGGGACAGGGAGGGAAAAACTGTTTTTT. It encodes CASSAGTGREKLFF. V gene TRBV6-6 combines with J gene TRBJ1-4; 9 bases fit TRBD1. V was pared by 5 bases and J by 8 bases, with 6 bases of the junction left unmatched. In germline, CDR1 is MNHNY, CDR2 SVGAGI (reference sequence). The CDR3 consists of 14 residues.

The chain has TRBV9 and TRBJ2-1; 11 bases align to TRBD2. The CDR3 consists of 16 residues. Unmatched junction bases numbered 7, after V lost 0 bases and J lost 8 bases. Germline CDR1 is SGDLS and CDR2 is YYNGEE. This CDR3 is CASSVEASGRSDEQFF. CDR3 bases: TGTGCCAGCAGCGTAGAGGCTAGCGGGAGGTCGGATGAGCAGTTCTTC.

V usage is TRBV19 and J usage is TRBJ2-2, with 10 bases lining up with TRBD2. Per germline, CDR1 LNHDA and CDR2 SQIVND (reference sequence). The trim removed 5 bases at V and 4 bases at J, leaving 10 bases unmatched. This CDR3 spans 17 amino acids. The CDR3 loop reads CASSQIAGGFTTGELFF. The CDR3 region has the DNA TGTGCCAGTAGTCAAATAGCGGGGGGCTTTACCACCGGGGAGCTGTTTTTT.

This rearrangement joins TRBV9 to TRBJ2-7; 11 positions agree with TRBD2. With 4 bases clipped from V and 0 bases from J, the junction kept 6 bases outside the gene matches. The germline CDR1 and CDR2 sequences are SGDLS and YYNGEE. The CDR3 loop spans 16 amino acids. This chain's CDR3 is CASSPQGLAVSYEQYF. CDR3 DNA: TGTGCCAGCAGCCCCCAGGGACTAGCGGTCTCCTACGAGCAGTACTTC.

The V gene is TRBV2, the J gene TRBJ2-1; 9 bases align to TRBD1. J lost 8 bases, V lost 4 bases, and 12 bases had no gene match. The CDR3 extends over 16 amino acids. CDR1 SNHLY and CDR2 FYNNEI come from the germline V gene. The CDR3 region has the DNA TGTGCCAGCAGTGCCCCTGGACAGGGGAAGAGGTATGAGCAGTTCTTC. Its protein product is CASSAPGQGKRYEQFF. The whole variable domain, filled in from reference TRBV2 and TRBJ2-1, reads EPEVTQTPSHQVTQMGQEVILRCVPISNHLYFYWYRQILGQKVEFLVSFYNNEISEKSEIFDDQFSVERPDGSNFTLKIRSTKLEDSAMYFCASSAPGQGKRYEQFFGPGTRLTVL.

This sequence joins TRBV6-5 and TRBJ2-1, with a tentative D call TRBD2 (6 bases). Germline CDR1 reads MNHEY; CDR2 reads SVGAGI. V was trimmed by 5 bases and J by 2 bases, leaving 13 bases between them. The CDR3 length is 15 residues. The DNA for the CDR3 is TGTGCCAGCAGTCGGGACTCTTTTCCCTACAATGAGCAGTTCTTC. This translates into CASSRDSFPYNEQFF.

V is TRBV5-1 and J is TRBJ1-6; 8 bases line up with TRBD1. Germline lookup yields CDR1 SGHRS and CDR2 YFSETQ. The CDR3 totals 15 residues. Trimming at V came to 3 bases and at J to 10 bases, leaving 9 bases not matched to a gene. The DNA for the CDR3 is TGCGCCAGCAGCTCGGAATCGCAGGGGGCATCACCCCTCCACTTT. Its translation: CASSSESQGASPLHF.

The V and J genes are TRBV28 and TRBJ2-7; tentatively, D is TRBD1 (5 bases). The germline gives CDR1 MDHEN, CDR2 SYDVKM. V lost 6 bases and J lost 1, with 7 bases in between. This CDR3 contains 12 residues. The CDR3 region has the DNA TGTGCCAGCAGGGGGCCTTCCTACGAGCAGTACTTC. Translation gives CASRGPSYEQYF.

The table lists this clone with a few counts. The germline gene is not matched at one end of the junction; a read error may be the cause. The genes are TRBV5-1 and TRBJ1-1; D is undetermined. This CDR3 spans 13 amino acids. CDR1 and CDR2 from the germline V gene are SGHRS and YFSETQ. The CDR3 reads CASSLSYVGTATF. CDR3 nucleotide sequence: TGCGCCAGCAGCTTGTCGTATGTAGGTACCGCGACATTT.

This rearrangement joins TRBV9 to TRBJ2-5; 8 positions agree with TRBD2. The CDR3 totals 15 residues. CDR1 and CDR2 (germline): SGDLS, YYNGEE. V lost 4 bases and J lost 4; bases outside the gene matches: 9. CDR3: CASSRGGSGAETQYF. In nucleotides, the CDR3 is TGTGCCAGCAGCCGGGGGGGTTCGGGGGCAGAGACCCAGTACTTC.

The rearrangement uses TRBV6-6 and TRBJ1-6; D possibly corresponds to TRBD1 (6 bases). CDR1 and CDR2 from the germline V gene are MNHNY and SVGAGI (reference sequence). Trimming removed 2 bases at V and 5 bases at J, with 10 bases between. CDR3 size: 15 residues. Written as DNA, the CDR3 is TGTGCCAGCAGTTACAGGGGGGGGGATAATTCACCCCTCCACTTT. It specifies CASSYRGGDNSPLHF.

The chain employs TRBV5-1 and TRBJ2-7, with TRBD1 matching 11 bases. This CDR3 contains 16 residues. J was trimmed by 7 bases and V by 0 bases; bases with no gene match: 9. Looked up from germline, CDR1 is SGHRS and CDR2 is YFSETQ. The CDR3 sequence: CASSLAMDRGHREQYF. In nucleotides, the CDR3 is TGCGCCAGCAGCTTGGCCATGGACAGGGGGCATCGAGAGCAGTACTTC. The whole variable domain, filled in from reference TRBV5-1 and TRBJ2-7, reads KAGVTQTPRYLIKTRGQQVTLSCSPISGHRSVSWYQQTPGQGLQFLFEYFSETQRNKGNFPGRFSGRQFSNSRSEMNVSTLELGDSALYLCASSLAMDRGHREQYFGPGTRLTVT.

V is TRBV5-1 and J is TRBJ1-1; perhaps TRBD1 as D (5 bases). The CDR3 is 14 residues long. Between the trimmed V and J ends, which lost 3 bases and 1 base, there was a span of 10 bases. From germline, CDR1 is SGHRS and CDR2 YFSETQ. CDR3 nucleotide sequence: TGCGCCAGCAGCTCGGACACTTGGAACACTGAAGCTTTCTTT. Amino acid sequence: CASSSDTWNTEAFF.

This chain uses TRBV7-2 with TRBJ2-7; 10 nucleotides line up with TRBD1. The CDR3 totals 15 residues. Germline loops: CDR1 SGHTA, CDR2 FQGNSA. J gave up 2 bases and V 5 bases, and 6 bases lay outside the gene matches. CDR3 coding DNA: TGTGCCAGCAGCACCGGACAGGGGGTACCCTACGAGCAGTACTTC. This encodes CASSTGQGVPYEQYF.

The chain links TRBV29-1 to TRBJ2-4, with TRBD1 matching over 10 bases. This CDR3 spans 14 amino acids. The germline CDR1 and CDR2 sequences are SQVTM and ANQGSEA. The V segment lost 6 bases and the J segment 8 bases; nucleotides outside the gene matches: 10. The CDR3 bases are TGCAGCGTGGTCCCGGGACAGGGGAAGCACATTCAGTACTTC. Protein: CSVVPGQGKHIQYF.